This T cell receptor beta chain was documented in a study of T cells in Graves' hyperthyroidism and ophthalmopathy. There were TCR beta CDR3 regions amplified from RNA transcripts. In the first-round RT-PCR of the TCR CDR3, the HTBI primer set was used. MiXCR, applied by TCRdb to the multiplex PCR reads, yields one record per CDR3 protein. Of around 290,000 distinct CDR3 sequences in the sample, less than 15% were seen once. Looked up from germline, CDR1 is WSHSY and CDR2 is SAAADI. The CDR3 spans 14 residues. Trimming removed 6 bases from V and 0 bases from J, with 12 bases in between. This clonotype appeared many times.

The sequencing input was blood. V and J are TRBV10-2 and TRBJ2-7; D ambiguous. The clonotype comes from a woman aged 30 to 39 with Graves' hyperthyroidism that later progressed to Graves' ophthalmopathy. CDR3 nucleotide sequence: TGCGCCAGCAGCGGGCCAAGGAGCTCCTACGAGCAGTACTTC. It encodes CASSGPRSSYEQYF.